Below, 20 T cell receptor beta chains from the same sample are listed, as sequenced in a study. One entry per CDR3 protein, called by TCRdb with MiXCR from the RT-PCR reads. The sample shows approximately 720,000 distinct CDR3 sequences, 11% to 15% of them seen only once. Sequences were obtained from memory CD4+ T cells from blood. The receptors were sampled from a female donor in good health, serving as a healthy control.

This clonotype showed up just a few times. The gene calls are TRBV3-1 and TRBJ2-2; no clear D. The CDR3 has 15 residues. With 4 bases removed from V and 1 base from J, the gap between germline ends came to 10 bases. Germline loops: CDR1 LGHDT, CDR2 YNNKEL (reference sequence). The CDR3 protein is CASSRWELNTGELFF. Written as DNA, the CDR3 is TGTGCCAGCAGCCGCTGGGAACTGAACACCGGGGAGCTGTTTTTT.

V gene TRBV30 combines with J gene TRBJ1-2; 7 positions match TRBD1. The germline V gene has CDR1 GTSNPN and CDR2 SVGIG (reference sequence). J was trimmed by 1 base and V by 3 bases; bases with no gene match: 5. This CDR3 region has 14 residues. The CDR3 DNA sequence: TGTGCCTGGAGCCGGACAGGCCGTAACTATGGCTACACCTTC. This encodes CAWSRTGRNYGYTF.

This chain links TRBV6-6 with TRBJ1-1; D gene ambiguous. This CDR3 is 14 amino acids long. Trimming removed 5 bases from V and 7 bases from J, with 17 bases in between. CDR1 MNHNY and CDR2 SVGAGI come from the germline V gene (reference sequence). CDR3: CASSGKVEGFEAFF. The DNA for the CDR3 is TGTGCCAGCAGTGGTAAAGTAGAAGGGTTTGAAGCTTTCTTT.

This clonotype was seen repeatedly, ten times or more. The chain uses TRBV9 and TRBJ2-2, with 9 positions matching TRBD2. J gave up 4 bases and V 3 bases, and 7 bases lay outside the gene matches. The CDR3 is 16 residues long. Germline values: CDR1 SGDLS, CDR2 YYNGEE. CDR3 in DNA: TGTGCCAGCAGCGCCCATAGCGGGAGTGGCACCGGGGAGCTGTTTTTT. Its translation is CASSAHSGSGTGELFF.

This clonotype was counted at least ten times. The chain carries TRBV12-3 or TRBV12-4 and TRBJ1-2; 7 bases line up with TRBD1. The CDR3 length is 13 residues. V trimming: 5 bases; J trimming: 5 bases; junction bases outside the gene matches: 5. As DNA, the CDR3 is TGTGCCAGCAGTACCGGACAGGAATATGGCTACACCTTC. It yields the protein CASSTGQEYGYTF.

This clonotype was found a few times. This sequence joins TRBV15 and TRBJ2-1; tentative D call: TRBD2 (6 bases). This CDR3 is 12 amino acids long. CDR1 and CDR2 (germline): LNHNV, YYDKDF (reference sequence). V was clipped by 6 bases and J by 5 bases, with 8 bases between them. CDR3: CATSERDNEQFF. Written as DNA, the CDR3 is TGTGCCACCAGTGAGCGGGACAATGAGCAGTTCTTC.

The chain is built from TRBV7-9 and TRBJ2-7; TRBD2 matches at 11 bases. CDR3 length: 16 residues. V was clipped by 1 base and J by 6 bases; unmatched bases: 8. Germline-derived CDR1 and CDR2 are SEHNR and FQNEAQ (reference sequence). The DNA of the CDR3 is TGTGCCAGCAGCTTAGAACTAGCGGGAGCCGAGCGCGAGCAGTACTTC. This sequence encodes CASSLELAGAEREQYF.

This chain uses TRBV5-1 with TRBJ2-5; D is uncertain. This CDR3 has 15 residues. The ends were cut back, 0 bases at V and 2 bases at J, with 11 bases in the middle. Germline V gene data show CDR1 as SGHRS and CDR2 as YFSETQ. The chain's CDR3 is CASSLASRQQETQYF. DNA for the CDR3: TGCGCCAGCAGCTTGGCCTCTAGGCAGCAAGAGACCCAGTACTTC.

This clonotype was recorded at least ten times. V and J are TRBV5-6 and TRBJ2-2, with D tentatively TRBD1 (7 bases). The CDR3 is 18 amino acids. The ends were cut back, 1 base at V and 4 bases at J, with 20 bases in the middle. The V gene's germline CDR1 is SGHDT and CDR2 YYEEEE. The CDR3: CASSLTRGRGGFTGELFF. In DNA form, the CDR3 reads TGTGCCAGCAGCTTGACGAGGGGGCGGGGTGGCTTCACCGGGGAGCTGTTTTTT.

This clonotype was found many times. CDR3 coding DNA: TGTGCCAGCAGCGTAGGAAGCGGGAGGGGAGTAAATGAGCAGTTCTTC. It codes for CASSVGSGRGVNEQFF. The rearrangement joins TRBV9 to TRBJ2-1; 10 bases fit TRBD2. With V trimmed by 0 bases and J by 7 bases, 7 bases remained unmatched. CDR1 SGDLS and CDR2 YYNGEE come from the germline V gene. This CDR3 is built from 16 residues.

The chain carries TRBV18 and TRBJ1-5, with unresolved D. The germline V and J ends were trimmed by 2 bases and 5 bases, with 7 bases remaining between them. Germline CDR1 and CDR2: KGHSH and LQKENI. The CDR3 sequence is 13 residues long. CDR3 bases: TGTGCCAGCTCACCAACAGCAGATCAGCCCCAGCATTTT. This codes for CASSPTADQPQHF.

This clonotype was picked up many times. CDR3 DNA: TGTGCCACCTCGCGTAGCTCCTACAATGAGCAGTTCTTC. It translates to CATSRSSYNEQFF. The chain carries TRBV15 and TRBJ2-1; no reliable D call. CDR1 is LNHNV and CDR2 is YYDKDF in the germline V gene (reference sequence). The V and J ends lost 8 bases and 0 bases respectively, with 8 bases between them. There are 13 residues in the CDR3.

The chain is built from TRBV4-3 and TRBJ1-2; D gene uncertain. The CDR3 has 14 residues. The V end was cut by 0 bases, the J end by 4 bases, with 9 bases between. Germline lookup yields CDR1 LGHNA and CDR2 YSLEER. CDR3 DNA: TGCGCCAGCAGCCAAGAGTTCCGGACCTATGGCTACACCTTC. This encodes CASSQEFRTYGYTF.

This CDR3 reads CASSQLAGFYNEQFF. The CDR3 nucleotides are TGTGCCAGCAGTCAATTAGCGGGATTTTACAATGAGCAGTTCTTC. The chain links TRBV12-3 or TRBV12-4 to TRBJ2-1; 8 nucleotides align to TRBD2. Germline trimming cut 5 bases from V and 4 bases from J; bases unmatched to any gene: 7. This CDR3 has 15 amino acids.

This clonotype showed up just a few times. The chain links TRBV3-1 to TRBJ2-7; D is ambiguous. V lost 4 bases and J 5 bases, leaving 12 bases between the germline ends. The V gene's germline CDR1 is LGHDT and CDR2 YNNKEL (reference sequence). This CDR3 has 13 residues. CDR3 loop: CASSLAPTHEQYF. For the CDR3, the DNA is TGTGCCAGCAGCCTGGCCCCGACCCACGAGCAGTACTTC.

This clonotype was counted between two and nine times. The CDR3 DNA reads TGCGCCAGCAGCCAAGATCCCCGGGTTAGAGATGGCTACACCTTC. Translating it yields CASSQDPRVRDGYTF. V and J are TRBV4-3 and TRBJ1-2; D gene unclear. The CDR3 contains 15 residues. Germline CDR1 is LGHNA and CDR2 is YSLEER. Trimming took 0 bases from V and 6 from J, leaving 14 bases between them.

In DNA, the CDR3 is TGCGCCAGCAGCACCTGGACAGGGAGCACAGATACGCAGTATTTT. Residues: CASSTWTGSTDTQYF. This chain links TRBV5-1 with TRBJ2-3; 8 bases line up with TRBD1. The CDR3 sequence is 15 residues long. CDR1 SGHRS and CDR2 YFSETQ come from the germline V gene. Unmatched junction bases numbered 4, after V lost 4 bases and J lost 0 bases.

This clonotype was seen more than once but under ten times. The rearrangement joins TRBV7-2 to TRBJ1-4; D gene ambiguous. V was pared by 5 bases and J by 11 bases, with 15 bases between. The germline V gene encodes CDR1 SGHTA and CDR2 FQGNSA. The CDR3 consists of 13 residues. The CDR3 nucleotides are TGTGCCAGCAGCGCGGACCTTAAGGCCAAACTGTTTTTT. This codes for CASSADLKAKLFF. The full variable domain, rest sourced from reference TRBV7-2 and TRBJ1-4, is GAGVSQSPSNKVTEKGKDVELRCDPISGHTALYWYRQSLGQGLEFLIYFQGNSAPDKSGLPSDRFSAERTGGSVSTLTIQRTQQEDSAVYLCASSADLKAKLFFGSGTQLSVL.

The V and J genes are TRBV6-6 and TRBJ2-2; 16 nucleotides line up with TRBD2. The CDR3 sequence is 17 residues long. Germline V gene sequence: CDR1 MNHNY, CDR2 SVGAGI (reference sequence). Trimming took 2 bases from V and 7 from J; bases not matched to a gene: 4. This CDR3 reads CASSYGGLAGGVGELFF. CDR3 sequence (DNA): TGTGCCAGCAGTTACGGGGGACTAGCGGGAGGGGTCGGGGAGCTGTTTTTT.

The rearrangement links TRBV5-1 to TRBJ2-1; 8 bases align to TRBD2. The trim removed 0 bases at V and 3 bases at J, leaving 8 bases unmatched. The CDR3 spans 17 residues. In germline, CDR1 is SGHRS, CDR2 YFSETQ. The CDR3 nucleotides read TGCGCCAGCAGCTTGGGAGCGGGAGAGTTCTACTACAATGAGCAGTTCTTC. Translation gives CASSLGAGEFYYNEQFF.